This T cell receptor beta chain was profiled in a study of blood T cells in healthy people across ages. Notes on this clonotype: The antigen remains unidentified.

Notes on the study in general: Relative to aged donors, long-lived donors carried more naive CD4+ cells and displayed higher diversity.

A second roughly 7 to 11 cycle PCR used barcoded and J-beta primers. MiXCR, applied by TCRdb to the 5' RACE reads, yields one record per CDR3 protein. This sample has about 1.6 million distinct CDR3 sequences, with about 31% found just once. The CDR3 has 15 residues. The V gene's germline CDR1 is LNHNV and CDR2 YYDKDF (reference sequence). Trimming removed 5 bases from V and 9 bases from J; junction bases left unmatched: 10. The TCR was taken from a woman aged 25 to 39 in good health. The sequenced sample consisted of blood. The V gene is TRBV15, the J gene TRBJ2-1; 10 nucleotides match TRBD1. The CDR3 protein is CATSPGTGVSFEQFF. DNA of the CDR3: TGTGCCACCAGCCCCGGGACAGGGGTTTCGTTTGAGCAGTTCTTC.